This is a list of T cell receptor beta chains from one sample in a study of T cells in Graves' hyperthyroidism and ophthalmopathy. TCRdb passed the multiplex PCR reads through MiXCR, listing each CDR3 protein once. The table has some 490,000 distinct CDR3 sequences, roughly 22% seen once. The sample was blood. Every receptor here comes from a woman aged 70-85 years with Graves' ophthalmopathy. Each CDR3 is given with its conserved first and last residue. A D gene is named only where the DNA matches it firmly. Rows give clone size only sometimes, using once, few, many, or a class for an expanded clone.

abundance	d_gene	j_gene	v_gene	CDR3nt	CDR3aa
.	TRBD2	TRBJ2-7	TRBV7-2	TGTGCCAGCAGCGGAAGCGGGGGCTCCTACGAGCAGTACTTC	CASSGSGGSYEQYF
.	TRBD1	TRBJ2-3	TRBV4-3	TGCGCCAGCAGCCAAGATCGTCAGTCAGGGGGCCATACGCAGTATTTT	CASSQDRQSGGHTQYF
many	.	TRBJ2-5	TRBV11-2	TGTGCCAGCAGCTTAGGAGGACGGCGCCAAGAGACCCAGTACTTC	CASSLGGRRQETQYF
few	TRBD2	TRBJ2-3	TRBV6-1	TGTGCCAGCAGGCGGGAGTTGGCAGATACGCAGTATTTT	CASRRELADTQYF
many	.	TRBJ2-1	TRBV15	TGTGCCACCAGCGACAGGAGGTGGGATGAGCAGTTCTTC	CATSDRRWDEQFF
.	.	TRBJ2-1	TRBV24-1	TGTGCCACCAGTGACCAGTCTAGCACCAGAAGATACAATGAGCAGTTCTTC	CATSDQSSTRRYNEQFF
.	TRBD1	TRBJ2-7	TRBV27	TGTGCCAGCAGTTTAGGGGGACAGACCTACGAGCAGTACTTC	CASSLGGQTYEQYF
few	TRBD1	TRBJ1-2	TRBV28	TGTGCCAGCAGACTCAGGGGGAACTATGGCTACACCTTC	CASRLRGNYGYTF
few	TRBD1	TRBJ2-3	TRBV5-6	TGTGCCAGCAGCACACCGGGACAGGGGGCAGATACGCAGTATTTT	CASSTPGQGADTQYF
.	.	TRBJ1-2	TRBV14	TGTGCCAGCAGCCAAGGGCAGGTTGTCTATGGCTACACCTTC	CASSQGQVVYGYTF
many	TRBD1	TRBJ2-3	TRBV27	TGTGCCAGCAGTCCCCGGACAGGGGGTGCCTCTACGCAGTATTTT	CASSPRTGGASTQYF
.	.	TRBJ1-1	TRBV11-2	TGTGCCAGCAGCTTAGCCGGGATTCTAGAACTTGAAGCTTTCTTT	CASSLAGILELEAFF
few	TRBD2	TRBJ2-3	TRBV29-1	TGCAGCGTTGAAGATATGGGACTAGCGGGAGGGCCCCTCCGCACAGATACGCAGTATTTT	CSVEDMGLAGGPLRTDTQYF
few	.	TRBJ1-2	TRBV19	TGTGCCAGTAGTCCCCCGGGCCCCCGAGCCGTCACCTTC	CASSPPGPRAVTF
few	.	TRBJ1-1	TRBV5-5	TGTGCCAGCAGCTTGGCCCGGACAGAACTGATGAACACTGAAGCTTTCTTT	CASSLARTELMNTEAFF
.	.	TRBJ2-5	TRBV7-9	TGTGCCAGCAGCTTACCCCTGACAGGCGACCGCGAGACCCAGTACTTC	CASSLPLTGDRETQYF
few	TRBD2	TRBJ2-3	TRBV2	TGTGCCAGCAGGGGACTAGCGGGCCGGATGGATACGCAGTATTTT	CASRGLAGRMDTQYF
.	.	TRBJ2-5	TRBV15	TGTGCCACCAGCAGAGATGGCCGGGAAGAGACCCAGTACTTC	CATSRDGREETQYF
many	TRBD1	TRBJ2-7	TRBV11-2	TGTGCCAGCAGCCTCCGGGACAGGGCTCACGAGCAGTACTTC	CASSLRDRAHEQYF
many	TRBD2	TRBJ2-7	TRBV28	TGTGCCAGCAGTTACCTAGCGGACGAGCAGTACTTC	CASSYLADEQYF
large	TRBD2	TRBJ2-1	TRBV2	TGTGCCAGTCGACTAGCGGGAGTCTACAATGAGCAGTTCTTC	CASRLAGVYNEQFF
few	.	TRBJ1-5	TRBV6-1	TGTGCCAGCAGTGAAGGGTTGGGCCTTAGCAATCAGCCCCAGCATTTT	CASSEGLGLSNQPQHF
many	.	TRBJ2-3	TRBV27	TGTGCCAGCAGTTGGAACGAGCGCACAGATACGCAGTATTTT	CASSWNERTDTQYF
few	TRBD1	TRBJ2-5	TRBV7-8	TGTGCCAGCAGCACCCTTAGAAACAGGGGGCGTATGGAGACCCAGTACTTC	CASSTLRNRGRMETQYF
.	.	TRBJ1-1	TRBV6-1	TGTGCCAGCAGTGAACGTATGGCTTTCTTT	CASSERMAFF
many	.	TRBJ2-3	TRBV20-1	TGCAGTGCTAGAGTTGGAGGCGGTCTAGTAGTAACAGATACGCAGTATTTT	CSARVGGGLVVTDTQYF
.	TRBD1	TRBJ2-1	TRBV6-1	TGTGCCAGCAGCGGGACAGGGCGGAATGAGCAGTTCTTC	CASSGTGRNEQFF
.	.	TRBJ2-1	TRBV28	TGTGCCAGCAGCCTCGTAACAGCCTACAATGAGCAGTTCTTC	CASSLVTAYNEQFF
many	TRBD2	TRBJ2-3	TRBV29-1	TGCAGCGTTGACGGGGAGGGGACTAGCGGCACAGATACGCAGTATTTT	CSVDGEGTSGTDTQYF
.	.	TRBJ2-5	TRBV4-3	TGCGCCAGCAGCCAAGTTTTCCAAGAGACCCAGTACTTC	CASSQVFQETQYF
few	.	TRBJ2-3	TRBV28	TGTGCCAGCTCCCGCACCCCCAGCACAGATACGCAGTATTTT	CASSRTPSTDTQYF
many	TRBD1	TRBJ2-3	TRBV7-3	TGTGCCAGCAGTCCTAACAGGGGAGATACGCAGTATTTT	CASSPNRGDTQYF
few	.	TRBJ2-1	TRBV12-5	TGTGCTAGTGCCCTACAGGGAGGTTCCTACAATGAGCAGTTCTTC	CASALQGGSYNEQFF
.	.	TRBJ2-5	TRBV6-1	TGTGCCAGCAGTGGGTGGAAATCGGAGACCCAGTACTTC	CASSGWKSETQYF
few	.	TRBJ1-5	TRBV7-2	TGTGCCAGCAGCCCTCGGGCAGGAGATCAGCCCCAGCATTTT	CASSPRAGDQPQHF
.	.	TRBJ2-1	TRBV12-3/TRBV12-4	TGTGCCAGCACCCCACCTGAGCCAGGGCCGATTGAGACCAATGAGCAGTTCTTC	CASTPPEPGPIETNEQFF
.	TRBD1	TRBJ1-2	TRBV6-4	TGTGCCAGCAGTGCAGGACAGGGAGAACGGGCGCGGTACACCTTC	CASSAGQGERARYTF
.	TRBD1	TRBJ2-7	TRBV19	TGTGCCAGTAGTATTGGACAGGTAGGAGAGCAGTACTTC	CASSIGQVGEQYF
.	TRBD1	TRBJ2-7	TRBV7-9	TGTGCCAGCAGCCCCCTCGGGACAGGGGCCTACGAGCAGTACTTC	CASSPLGTGAYEQYF
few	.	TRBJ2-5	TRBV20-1	TGCAGTGCTTGGGGCAGGTCCGAAGAGACCCAGTACTTC	CSAWGRSEETQYF
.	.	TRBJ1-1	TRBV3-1	TGTGCCAGCACCCGCGGGACACCGGGGTTGAACACTGAAGCTTTCTTT	CASTRGTPGLNTEAFF
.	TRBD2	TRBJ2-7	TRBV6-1	TGTGCCAGCATCCCCCGGGTGGCGGGAGTCCACGAGCAGTACTTC	CASIPRVAGVHEQYF